The clone carrying this T cell receptor beta chain was picked up a small number of times. The sample is drawn from a study of cytomegalovirus exposure and HLA in healthy donors. The CDR3 runs 14 residues. Germline CDR1 and CDR2: SGHAT and FQNNGV. The germline V and J ends were trimmed by 1 base and 2 bases, with 9 bases remaining between them. The PCR contained 60 Vbeta and 13 Jbeta primers. Sequencing used immunoSEQ multiplex PCR; TCRdb keeps in-frame clones, though not all of them. The sample lists about 170,000 clones, under 85% occurring once. This clonotype was sampled from a female donor in good health and CMV-seronegative. Sequenced: PBMCs. The chain employs TRBV11-2 and TRBJ2-7; D remains ambiguous. The CDR3 coding sequence is TGTGCCAGCAGCTTAGGACGGGTCCCCTACGAGCAGTACTTC. This encodes CASSLGRVPYEQYF. Drawing the rest from reference TRBV11-2 and TRBJ2-7, the complete variable domain is EAGVAQSPRYKIIEKRQSVAFWCNPISGHATLYWYQQILGQGPKLLIQFQNNGVVDDSQLPKDRFSAERLKGVDSTLKIQPAKLEDSAVYLCASSLGRVPYEQYFGPGTRLTVT.